A single sample is the source of the 25 T cell receptor beta chains below, sequenced in a study of tumor and adjacent non-tumor tissue in lung cancer. This sample's RNA came from whole unsorted tissue. Three rounds of nested PCR, following a modified ARM-PCR protocol, produced the TCRbeta library. One entry per CDR3 protein, called by TCRdb with MiXCR from the multiplex PCR reads. This table holds approximately 140,000 distinct CDR3 sequences, approximately 64% found once. Sequenced material: lung tumor tissue. The receptors derive from a man in his sixties with small cell lung cancer.

Note on this clonotype: The junction departs from the called germline gene at one end, perhaps through a read error. The V call is TRBV5-1, the J call TRBJ2-1; D is unclear. The CDR3 spans 12 residues. Per germline, CDR1 SGHRS and CDR2 YFSETQ. CDR3: CVSSPTTNEQFF. The CDR3 nucleotides read TGCGTCAGCAGCCCAACCACGAATGAGCAGTTCTTC.

A remark on this clonotype: A read error may explain this, as a much larger clone is one base away. The chain employs TRBV29-1 and TRBJ2-1; unclear D gene. CDR3 length: 11 residues. Trimming pared 5 bases from V and 6 bases from J, leaving 8 bases between. Germline V lookup: CDR1 SQVTM, CDR2 ANQGSEA. The CDR3 DNA is TGCAGCGTTTGGTGCGGCAATGAGCAGTTCTTC. As protein: CSVWCGNEQFF.

By share of the sample, this clonotype is medium-sized. This chain uses TRBV20-1 with TRBJ2-3, with TRBD2 as a possible D gene (5 bases). Per the germline V gene, CDR1 is DFQATT and CDR2 is SNEGSKA (reference sequence). This CDR3 is 15 amino acids long. Trimming cost V 1 base and J 6 bases, with 17 bases left between them. CDR3 sequence (DNA): TGCAGTGCTAGAGCCACGGGGTTCTGGTCGGATACGCAGTATTTT. It translates to CSARATGFWSDTQYF.

Concerning this clonotype: Without the conserved terminal phenylalanine or tryptophan, this CDR3 likely stems from a read error. The chain recombines TRBV20-1 with TRBJ2-7; TRBD2 agrees at 9 bases. The V gene's germline CDR1 is DFQATT and CDR2 SNEGSKA (reference sequence). The CDR3 length is 14 residues. The V and J ends lost 0 bases and 2 bases, in that order; junction bases with no gene match: 2. DNA of the CDR3: TGCAGTGCTAGAGATAAGCGGGAGGCCTACGAGCAGTACTAC. It codes for CSARDKREAYEQYY.

In the case of this clonotype: The germline gene is not matched at one end of the junction; a read error may be the cause. The rearrangement links TRBV20-1 to TRBJ2-3; D call uncertain. In germline, CDR1 is DFQATT, CDR2 SNEGSKA (reference sequence). CDR3 length: 15 residues. The CDR3 nucleotides are TGCAATGCTAGAGACCCTCGCTCTAGCACAGATACGCAGTATTTT. Its protein product is CNARDPRSSTDTQYF.

As concerns this clonotype: This may come from a read error, since a much larger clone is one base off. The chain carries TRBV5-4 and TRBJ2-3; perhaps TRBD2 as D (6 bases). The CDR3 length is 15 residues. Trimming took off 5 bases at V and 6 bases at J, with 19 bases between the two ends. Germline V gene data show CDR1 as SGHNT and CDR2 as YYREEE (reference sequence). CDR3 bases: TGTGCCAGCAGTCCATGGGGGGAGATTACGGATACGCAGTATTTT. Amino acid sequence: CASSPWGEITDTQYF. Looking up the rest from reference TRBV5-4 and TRBJ2-3 gives the full variable domain: ETGVTQSPTHLIKTRGQQVTLRCSSQSGHNTVSWYQQALGQGPQFIFQYYREEENGRGNFPPRFSGLQFPNYSSELNVNALELDDSALYLCASSPWGEITDTQYFGPGTRLTVL.

As regards this clonotype: No conserved phenylalanine or tryptophan ends this CDR3, so it is likely a read error. The limits of the CDR3 on the DNA are not certain, so only TCRdb's listed CDR3 is given. The chain has TRBV5-1 and TRBJ1-1; TRBD1, the table's D call, lacks a check against the DNA. Both ends counted, the CDR3 spans 15 residues. Germline V gene data show CDR1 as SGHRS and CDR2 as YFSETQ. CDR3 residues: CASSLVQGMNTEALC.

As regards this clonotype: At one of its ends the junction is not consistent with the germline gene, which may arise from a read error. This chain joins TRBV4-1 and TRBJ1-5; D is uncertain. CDR3 size: 17 residues. Germline assignment: CDR1 MGHRA and CDR2 YSYEKL. The CDR3 nucleotides are TGCGTCAGCAGCCAGATCACCGTGACGGATAGCAATCAGCCCCAGCATTTT. It yields the protein CVSSQITVTDSNQPQHF.

The V and J genes are TRBV20-1 and TRBJ2-7; D possibly uses TRBD1 or TRBD2 (5 bases each). The length of the CDR3 is 12 residues. Trimming removed 0 bases at V and 5 bases at J, with 8 bases between. The germline V gene has CDR1 DFQATT and CDR2 SNEGSKA (reference sequence). CDR3 residues: CSARDRDHEQYF. CDR3 sequence (DNA): TGCAGTGCTAGAGATCGGGACCACGAGCAGTACTTC.

To note about this clonotype: One end of the junction varies from germline; a read error may be responsible. The chain employs TRBV5-5 and TRBJ2-5; tentative D call: TRBD2 (6 bases). The CDR3 extends over 16 amino acids. Germline CDR1 is SGHKS and CDR2 is YYEKEE (reference sequence). The CDR3 region is CVSSWRGGTLWETQYF. In nucleotides, the CDR3 is TGTGTCAGCAGCTGGCGCGGCGGGACCTTATGGGAGACCCAGTACTTC.

CDR3 DNA sequence: TGTGCCAGCTCACCGAACAGGGGGTATGAGCAGTTCTTC. This sequence encodes CASSPNRGYEQFF. The genes are TRBV18 and TRBJ2-1, with TRBD1 identical over 8 bases. This CDR3 contains 13 residues. Germline CDR1 and CDR2: KGHSH and LQKENI. With V trimmed by 3 bases and J by 8 bases, 3 bases remained unmatched.

With respect to this clonotype: Sequence at one end of the junction differs from germline and may be a read error. The gene calls are TRBV11-2 and TRBJ2-6, with D uncertain. CDR3 length: 18 amino acids. Germline CDR1 and CDR2: SGHAT and FQNNGV. The CDR3 sequence is CASSLVIAGASGTNVLTF. Written as DNA, the CDR3 is TGTGCCAGCAGCTTAGTCATAGCTGGAGCCTCTGGGACCAACGTCCTGACTTTC. The whole variable domain, remainder taken from reference TRBV11-2 and TRBJ2-6, is EAGVAQSPRYKIIEKRQSVAFWCNPISGHATLYWYQQILGQGPKLLIQFQNNGVVDDSQLPKDRFSAERLKGVDSTLKIQPAKLEDSAVYLCASSLVIAGASGTNVLTFGAGSRLTVL.

This sequence joins TRBV7-9 and TRBJ2-7; 11 bases are shared with TRBD2. CDR1 and CDR2 from the germline V gene are SEHNR and FQNEAQ (reference sequence). With V trimmed by 7 bases and J by 0 bases, 14 bases remained unmatched. There are 18 residues in the CDR3. DNA of the CDR3: TGTGCCAGCAACACGGAGACTAGCGGGATGGCCAGCTCCTACGAGCAGTACTTC. It yields the protein CASNTETSGMASSYEQYF. Drawing the rest from reference TRBV7-9 and TRBJ2-7, the complete variable domain is DTGVSQNPRHKITKRGQNVTFRCDPISEHNRLYWYRQTLGQGPEFLTYFQNEAQLEKSRLLSDRFSAERPKGSFSTLEIQRTEQGDSAMYLCASNTETSGMASSYEQYFGPGTRLTVT.

Points on this clonotype: A junction boundary mismatches the germline segment, possibly from a read error. This chain joins TRBV6-5 and TRBJ1-2; maybe TRBD1 (6 bases). This CDR3 is built from 15 residues. The germline V gene has CDR1 MNHEY and CDR2 SVGAGI. This chain's CDR3 is CASRQRQGHGWGYTF. The CDR3 bases are TGTGCCAGCCGTCAACGCCAGGGACATGGCTGGGGCTACACGTTC.

The chain recombines TRBV6-5 with TRBJ1-1, with 7 bases fitting TRBD1. Germline CDR1 and CDR2: MNHEY and SVGAGI. The V and J ends lost 2 bases and 7 bases, in that order; junction bases with no gene match: 4. The CDR3 spans 13 residues. CDR3 residues: CASSYGTVSEAFF. The CDR3 region has the DNA TGTGCCAGCAGTTACGGGACAGTGAGTGAAGCTTTCTTT.

About this clonotype: The CDR3 end shows no conserved phenylalanine or tryptophan, and so a read error is likely. V is TRBV10-3 and J is TRBJ1-2; TRBD1 matches at 10 bases. The trim removed 6 bases at V and 6 bases at J, leaving 1 base unmatched. Germline CDR1 and CDR2: ENHRY and SYGVKD. The CDR3 extends over 12 amino acids. The chain's CDR3 is CAIRGQGHGYTL. The CDR3 DNA follows: TGTGCCATCAGGGGACAGGGGCATGGCTACACCCTC.

This clonotype was seen a few times. Since a much larger clone is just one base distant, this may be a read error. The genes are TRBV6-2 or TRBV6-3 and TRBJ1-5; D gene unclear. The CDR3 contains 13 residues. Per germline, CDR1 MNHEY and CDR2 SVGEGT. In DNA, the CDR3 is TGTGCCAGCACCCAGAGTTACAATCAGTCCCAGCATTTT. This gives the protein CASTQSYNQSQHF.

This chain uses TRBV6-9 with TRBJ1-2, with D perhaps matching TRBD1 (5 bases). The germline V and J ends were trimmed by 9 bases and 1 base, with 36 bases remaining between them. Per the germline V gene, CDR1 is MNHGY and CDR2 is SVAAGI. CDR3 length equals 21 residues. DNA for the CDR3: TGTGCCAGTAGGGTACCGGGGCGGCAAATCCAGCCGGCTCAGAATAACTATGGCTACACCTTC. This encodes CASRVPGRQIQPAQNNYGYTF.

This rearrangement joins TRBV28 to TRBJ2-1, with D unresolved. Trimming removed 2 bases at V and 5 bases at J, with 13 bases between. The CDR3 has 15 residues. Germline V gene sequence: CDR1 MDHEN, CDR2 SYDVKM. The CDR3 sequence: CASSLARVFDNEQFF. The CDR3 region has the DNA TGTGCCAGCAGTTTAGCTAGAGTCTTCGACAATGAGCAGTTCTTC.

Remarks on this clonotype: One end of the junction is discordant with germline, which a read error may explain. The genes are TRBV7-2 and TRBJ2-1; TRBD1 might be the D (6 bases). This CDR3 contains 13 residues. Looked up from germline, CDR1 is SGHTA and CDR2 is FQGNSA. The CDR3 here is CASSLGQLNEQFF. DNA of the CDR3: TGTGCTAGCAGCTTAGGACAGCTCAATGAACAGTTCTTC.

This clonotype occurred many times. The rearrangement joins TRBV11-2 to TRBJ2-1; TRBD2 aligns across 9 bases. V gave up 2 bases and J gave up 4 bases; unmatched junction bases: 12. Germline-derived CDR1 and CDR2 are SGHAT and FQNNGV. CDR3 size: 18 residues. For the CDR3, the DNA is TGTGCCAGCAGCTTATCTCTCGGGACTAGCCTTAGGTACAATGAGCAGTTCTTC. It specifies CASSLSLGTSLRYNEQFF.

Turning to this clonotype: One base away lies a much larger clone, so this may be a sequencing read error. The CDR3 DNA reads as TGTGCCAGCTGGGACATCCAATATGGCTACAGCTTC. Translation gives CASWDIQYGYSF. The chain uses TRBV6-1 and TRBJ1-2, with D tentatively TRBD1 (6 bases). CDR3 length: 12 residues. Germline V gives CDR1 MNHNS, CDR2 SASEGT.

This clonotype was picked up many times. The chain uses TRBV12-3 or TRBV12-4 and TRBJ2-3; no clear D. The CDR3 runs to 13 residues. Trimming removed 6 bases from V and 3 bases from J, with 10 bases in between. The CDR3 region is CASSRTYTDTQYF. In nucleotides, the CDR3 is TGTGCCAGCAGCAGAACTTATACAGATACGCAGTATTTT.

The chain is built from TRBV20-1 and TRBJ2-1; D gene ambiguous. Trimming took 0 bases from V and 8 from J, leaving 17 bases between them. The CDR3 is 15 amino acids. CDR1 DFQATT and CDR2 SNEGSKA come from the germline V gene (reference sequence). CDR3 sequence: CSARDPLVVDYEQFF. DNA of the CDR3: TGCAGTGCTAGAGATCCGCTAGTTGTTGACTATGAGCAGTTCTTC.

Comments on this clonotype: A junction boundary mismatches the germline segment, possibly from a read error. V is TRBV11-2 and J is TRBJ2-2; 11 bases are a match to TRBD2. Germline V gene lookup returns CDR1 SGHAT and CDR2 FQNNGV. The CDR3 length is 17 residues. The CDR3 nucleotides read TGTGCCTGCAGCTTCATACTAGCGGGGGAATACACCGGGGAGCTGTTTTTT. Translation gives CACSFILAGEYTGELFF.